The 31 T cell receptor beta chains below were found in one sample sequenced in a study of response to subunit inactivated influenza vaccine. MiXCR, run by TCRdb on the RT-PCR reads, gives a single entry per CDR3 protein. The sample contains about 500,000 distinct CDR3 sequences, 7.2% of which appear only once. Sequenced material: PBMCs from blood, taken 23 months after vaccination. All receptors derive from a man aged 45 to 70 who received an inactivated influenza vaccine.

This clonotype has ten or more counts. This sequence joins TRBV29-1 and TRBJ2-1; possible D gene TRBD1, 5 bases. The CDR3 runs to 12 residues. Trimming took off 0 bases at V and 10 bases at J, with 10 bases between the two ends. CDR1 SQVTM and CDR2 ANQGSEA come from the germline V gene. CDR3 bases: TGCAGCGTTGAAGATAGGGGCAGGGAGCAGTTCTTC. This codes for CSVEDRGREQFF.

This clonotype came up many times. This chain links TRBV12-3 or TRBV12-4 with TRBJ1-2; D call uncertain. V gave up 3 bases and J gave up 8 bases, with 10 bases separating them. The CDR3 sequence is 12 residues long. The DNA for the CDR3 is TGTGCCAGCAGTTTGCGAGGCAGCGGCTACACCTTC. It translates to CASSLRGSGYTF.

The chain joins TRBV28 to TRBJ2-7, with 8 bases identical to TRBD2. The CDR3 length is 14 residues. The germline V gene has CDR1 MDHEN and CDR2 SYDVKM. V shed 9 bases and J 6 bases; nucleotides not matched to a gene: 13. CDR3 sequence reads: CASSLHHGRVEQYF. The CDR3 DNA reads as TGTGCCAGTTCCCTCCACCACGGGAGGGTCGAGCAGTACTTC.

This clonotype was recorded at least ten times. The J gene is TRBJ2-7, the V gene TRBV28; 8 bases line up with TRBD2. The CDR3 covers 18 residues. Germline CDR1 is MDHEN and CDR2 is SYDVKM. V lost 5 bases and J lost 0; bases outside the gene matches: 15. In nucleotides, the CDR3 is TGTGCCAGCAGTGAGAGCCCGGGACTAGGCGCAATCTCCTACGAGCAGTACTTC. Its protein product is CASSESPGLGAISYEQYF.

The chain joins TRBV20-1 to TRBJ2-1, with D possibly called TRBD1 or TRBD2 (6 bases each). The CDR3 is 17 residues long. Trimming took 6 bases from V and 0 from J, leaving 21 bases between them. CDR1 and CDR2 from the germline V gene are DFQATT and SNEGSKA (reference sequence). The CDR3 is CSAPDSKTRNSYNEQFF. CDR3 nucleotide sequence: TGCAGTGCACCGGACAGTAAGACTAGAAACTCCTACAATGAGCAGTTCTTC.

There are many counts of this clonotype. The CDR3 DNA sequence: TGCGCCAGCAGCCGTATTGACAGGGTTGATGGCTACACCTTC. It encodes CASSRIDRVDGYTF. This chain links TRBV4-1 with TRBJ1-2, with 7 bases matching TRBD1. V dropped 4 bases and J dropped 6; count of bases not matched to a gene: 8. CDR3 length equals 14 residues. Germline V gene data show CDR1 as MGHRA and CDR2 as YSYEKL.

This clonotype was counted at least ten times. The gene calls are TRBV20-1 and TRBJ2-7; possible D gene TRBD2, 6 bases. V was pared by 1 base and J by 2 bases, with 12 bases between. Germline CDR1 and CDR2: DFQATT and SNEGSKA (reference sequence). The CDR3 contains 14 residues. This chain's CDR3 is CSARVPGRTYEQYF. The CDR3 bases are TGCAGTGCTAGAGTGCCAGGGAGGACCTACGAGCAGTACTTC.

The chain is built from TRBV7-9 and TRBJ2-3, with 11 bases lining up with TRBD2. This CDR3 is 17 amino acids long. Trimming at V came to 5 bases and at J to 0 bases, leaving 7 bases not matched to a gene. Germline V gives CDR1 SEHNR, CDR2 FQNEAQ (reference sequence). The CDR3 here is CASSPLGTSGSTDTQYF. DNA for the CDR3: TGTGCCAGCAGCCCACTCGGGACTAGCGGTAGCACAGATACGCAGTATTTT.

CDR3 nucleotides: TGTGCCAGCGGGGGGCCCTGGGAAACGCAGTATTTT. Its protein product is CASGGPWETQYF. J is TRBJ2-3 and V is TRBV7-2, with D tentatively TRBD1 or TRBD2 (6 bases each). This CDR3 has 12 residues. CDR1 and CDR2 (germline): SGHTA, FQGNSA. Between the trimmed V and J ends, which lost 8 bases and 9 bases, there was a span of 15 bases.

This clonotype was counted between two and nine times. The V and J genes are TRBV12-3 or TRBV12-4 and TRBJ1-3; weak D call: TRBD1 (5 bases). This CDR3 spans 16 amino acids. Trimming removed 4 bases from V and 2 bases from J, with 15 bases in between. CDR3 region: CASSWGPGRAGNTIYF. The CDR3, as DNA: TGTGCCAGCAGTTGGGGACCTGGGAGGGCTGGAAACACCATATATTTT.

This chain joins TRBV6-2 or TRBV6-3 and TRBJ1-5; D is possibly TRBD1 (5 bases). V was pared by 4 bases and J by 9 bases, with 16 bases between. The CDR3 totals 14 residues. The V gene's germline CDR1 is MNHEY and CDR2 SVGEGT. The CDR3 spells CASSSQGDGPPQHF. For the CDR3, the DNA is TGTGCCAGCAGTTCTCAGGGAGACGGACCGCCCCAGCATTTT.

On this clonotype: A much larger clonotype is one base distant, so this may be a read error. The gene calls are TRBV5-6 and TRBJ2-1; D is uncertain. CDR1 and CDR2 (germline): SGHDT, YYEEEE. The CDR3 covers 12 residues. V lost 3 bases and J lost 7, with 8 bases in between. The CDR3 loop is CASSSKVNEQFF. The CDR3 nucleotides read TGTGCCAGCAGCTCGAAAGTTAATGAGCAGTTCTTC.

This clonotype was detected a few times. This CDR3 reads CASWRVGNEKLFF. DNA for the CDR3: TGTGCCAGTTGGAGAGTAGGAAATGAAAAACTGTTTTTT. The rearrangement joins TRBV28 to TRBJ1-4; D is unresolved. This CDR3 has 13 residues. Trimming removed 9 bases from V and 5 bases from J, with 13 bases in between. The germline CDR1 and CDR2 sequences are MDHEN and SYDVKM.

This clonotype was seen more than once but under ten times. The chain joins TRBV28 to TRBJ2-2; no firm D call. The V end lost 6 bases, the J end lost 6 bases, and 14 bases lay between the germline ends. This CDR3 region has 14 residues. Germline V gene data show CDR1 as MDHEN and CDR2 as SYDVKM. The CDR3: CASSNRLSSGELFF. In DNA, the CDR3 is TGTGCCAGCAGCAACCGACTTAGCTCCGGGGAGCTGTTTTTT.

This clonotype was recorded a few times. The V call is TRBV28, the J call TRBJ1-1; D gene unclear. The germline CDR1 and CDR2 sequences are MDHEN and SYDVKM. V was clipped by 3 bases and J by 11 bases, with 10 bases between them. The CDR3 spans 11 residues. The CDR3 nucleotides read TGTGCCAGCAGTTTGTCTGGGTCGGCTTTCTTT. This sequence encodes CASSLSGSAFF.

This clonotype has at least ten counts. The chain combines TRBV5-1 with TRBJ2-3; 8 bases match TRBD1. After removal of 1 base from V and 3 bases from J, the junction contained 16 bases not matched to a gene. In germline, CDR1 is SGHRS, CDR2 YFSETQ. The CDR3 is 19 amino acids. The CDR3 sequence is CASSLPPISGQGRTDTQYF. The CDR3 region has the DNA TGCGCCAGCAGCTTGCCACCAATCTCCGGACAGGGCCGAACAGATACGCAGTATTTT.

In this sample, this clonotype turned up many times. V gene TRBV2 combines with J gene TRBJ2-5, with D unresolved. This CDR3 contains 14 residues. V lost 7 bases and J 1 base, leaving 13 bases between the germline ends. Germline assignment: CDR1 SNHLY and CDR2 FYNNEI. CDR3 loop: CASKGAGVQETQYF. The CDR3 nucleotides are TGTGCCAGCAAAGGCGCAGGCGTCCAAGAGACCCAGTACTTC. The full variable domain, in which reference TRBV2 and TRBJ2-5 provide the parts outside the CDR3, is EPEVTQTPSHQVTQMGQEVILRCVPISNHLYFYWYRQILGQKVEFLVSFYNNEISEKSEIFDDQFSVERPDGSNFTLKIRSTKLEDSAMYFCASKGAGVQETQYFGPGTRLLVL.

This clonotype was observed a few times. This chain joins TRBV10-3 and TRBJ1-5, with TRBD1 identical over 7 bases. Germline CDR1 ENHRY, CDR2 SYGVKD. V shed 8 bases and J 3 bases; nucleotides not matched to a gene: 4. The CDR3 runs to 13 residues. In nucleotides, the CDR3 is TGTGCCATCGGACAGGCTTACAATCAGCCCCAGCATTTT. Translating it yields CAIGQAYNQPQHF.

This clonotype has at least ten counts. In DNA, the CDR3 is TGTGCCAGCAGTTACCCCCCGTCGGCGGGACGAAAGACCCAGTACTTC. Translation: CASSYPPSAGRKTQYF. The chain links TRBV28 to TRBJ2-5, with D perhaps TRBD2 (6 bases). CDR1 and CDR2 (germline): MDHEN, SYDVKM. V shed 4 bases and J shed 6 bases, with 21 bases lying between them. The CDR3 consists of 16 residues.

This clonotype was counted at least ten times. The chain has TRBV9 and TRBJ2-2; TRBD2 aligns across 7 bases. This CDR3 contains 16 residues. Per the germline V gene, CDR1 is SGDLS and CDR2 is YYNGEE. The V and J ends lost 2 bases and 8 bases, in that order; junction bases with no gene match: 12. In DNA form, the CDR3 reads TGTGCCAGCAGCGTCTCCCTCGGGACTACTAAGGGGGAGCTGTTTTTT. It encodes CASSVSLGTTKGELFF.

This clonotype has only a few counts. The chain joins TRBV28 to TRBJ2-1; 8 positions match TRBD2. Germline-derived CDR1 and CDR2 are MDHEN and SYDVKM. CDR3 size: 18 residues. The V and J ends lost 1 base and 0 bases, in that order; junction bases with no gene match: 8. The CDR3 loop reads CASSLLVLAGSSYNEQFF. Written as DNA, the CDR3 is TGTGCCAGCAGTTTATTGGTGTTAGCGGGGAGCTCCTACAATGAGCAGTTCTTC.

This sequence joins TRBV10-3 and TRBJ1-5; 10 bases agree with TRBD1. V lost 6 bases, J lost 5 bases, and 1 base stayed unmatched. The germline CDR1 and CDR2 sequences are ENHRY and SYGVKD. This CDR3 has 13 residues. Written as DNA, the CDR3 is TGTGCCATCAGGGGGACAGGGGATCAGCCCCAGCATTTT. It codes for CAIRGTGDQPQHF.

This clonotype was observed a few times. J is TRBJ1-5 and V is TRBV6-1, with TRBD1 as a possible D gene (5 bases). Germline loops: CDR1 MNHNS, CDR2 SASEGT. Between the trimmed V and J ends, which lost 6 bases and 3 bases, there was a span of 15 bases. CDR3 size: 15 residues. CDR3 bases: TGTGCCAGCAGACGGAGAGGGACGTACAATCAGCCCCAGCATTTT. Protein: CASRRRGTYNQPQHF.

This clonotype was counted many times. The J gene is TRBJ2-7, the V gene TRBV20-1, with TRBD2 matching 8 bases. Trimming cost V 6 bases and J 4 bases; bases outside gene matches: 8. Looked up from germline, CDR1 is DFQATT and CDR2 is SNEGSKA (reference sequence). The CDR3 extends over 13 amino acids. The CDR3 loop is CSALQREKYEQYF. The CDR3 DNA sequence: TGCAGTGCCCTCCAGCGGGAGAAATACGAGCAGTACTTC.

This sequence joins TRBV20-1 and TRBJ2-1; TRBD2 agrees at 10 bases. The V and J ends lost 0 bases and 6 bases, in that order; junction bases with no gene match: 11. Germline V lookup: CDR1 DFQATT, CDR2 SNEGSKA (reference sequence). The CDR3 runs 17 residues. The CDR3 spells CSARDSRLAGLSNEQFF. The CDR3 region has the DNA TGCAGTGCTAGAGATTCGAGACTAGCGGGTTTAAGCAATGAGCAGTTCTTC.

This clonotype was recorded a few times. V usage is TRBV5-5 and J usage is TRBJ1-6; D call uncertain. The CDR3 is 15 amino acids. V was cut by 5 bases and J by 7 bases, with 16 bases left in between. Germline loops: CDR1 SGHKS, CDR2 YYEKEE (reference sequence). This CDR3 reads CASSTGPAGNSPLHF. The CDR3 coding sequence is TGTGCCAGCAGTACCGGACCCGCGGGGAATTCACCCCTCCACTTT.

This clonotype came up a few times. V gene TRBV10-3 combines with J gene TRBJ2-7; TRBD2 agrees at 12 bases. CDR1 is ENHRY and CDR2 is SYGVKD in the germline V gene. V trimming: 4 bases; J trimming: 0 bases; junction bases outside the gene matches: 1. The CDR3 is made up of 15 amino acids. The chain's CDR3 is CAISGGLAGSYEQYF. The CDR3 nucleotides read TGTGCCATCAGTGGGGGACTAGCGGGCTCCTACGAGCAGTACTTC.

At least ten counts were recorded for this clonotype. The chain is built from TRBV5-1 and TRBJ1-1; D is unresolved. The CDR3 spans 14 residues. Germline V gene sequence: CDR1 SGHRS, CDR2 YFSETQ. V was pared by 4 bases and J by 3 bases, with 13 bases between. The CDR3 here is CASSGSDGYTEAFF. The CDR3 bases are TGCGCCAGCAGCGGGTCGGACGGCTACACTGAAGCTTTCTTT.

This clonotype was observed many times. This sequence joins TRBV21-1 and TRBJ2-7. TRBV21-1 is reported as a pseudogene. This CDR3 spans 12 amino acids. The chain's CDR3 is CASKNGDYEQYF. The CDR3 DNA follows: TGTGCCAGTAAAAATGGGGACTACGAGCAGTACTTC.

This clonotype was seen ten or more times. The CDR3 is CASRKDRVAEAFF. The CDR3 DNA sequence: TGTGCCAGCAGAAAGGACAGGGTTGCTGAAGCTTTCTTT. This chain uses TRBV27 with TRBJ1-1; TRBD1 aligns across 8 bases. Germline V gene sequence: CDR1 MNHEY, CDR2 SMNVEV (reference sequence). V shed 6 bases, J shed 6 bases, and the junction held 6 bases outside the gene matches. The CDR3 contains 13 residues.

This clonotype was observed many times. The chain carries TRBV20-1 and TRBJ2-2; D unresolved. The CDR3 is made up of 15 amino acids. V was pared by 3 bases and J by 0 bases, with 11 bases between. Germline loops: CDR1 DFQATT, CDR2 SNEGSKA (reference sequence). The CDR3 protein is CSASPRYSNTGELFF. Written as DNA, the CDR3 is TGCAGTGCTAGTCCGCGGTATTCGAACACCGGGGAGCTGTTTTTT.